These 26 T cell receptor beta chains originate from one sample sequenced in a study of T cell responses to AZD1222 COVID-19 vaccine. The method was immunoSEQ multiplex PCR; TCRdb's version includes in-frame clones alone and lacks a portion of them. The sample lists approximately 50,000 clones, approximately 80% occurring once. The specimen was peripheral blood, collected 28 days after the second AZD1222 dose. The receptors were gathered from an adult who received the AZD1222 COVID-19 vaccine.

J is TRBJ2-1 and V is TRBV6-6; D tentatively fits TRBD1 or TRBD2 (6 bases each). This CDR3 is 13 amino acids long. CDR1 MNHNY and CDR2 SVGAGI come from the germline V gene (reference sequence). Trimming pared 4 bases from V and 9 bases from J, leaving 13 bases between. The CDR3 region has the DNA TGTGCCAGCAGTTTCACGAAGGGGGGTGAGCAGTTCTTC. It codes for CASSFTKGGEQFF.

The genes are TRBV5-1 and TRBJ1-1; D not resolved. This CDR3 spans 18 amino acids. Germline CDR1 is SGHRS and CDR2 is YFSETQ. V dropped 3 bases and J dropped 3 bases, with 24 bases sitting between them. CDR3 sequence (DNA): TGCGCCAGCAGCTCCTACTTACGGACCCTACGAAGGGACACTGAAGCTTTCTTT. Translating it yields CASSSYLRTLRRDTEAFF.

The CDR3 region has the DNA TGTGCCAGCAGTGGCAACCTCGGGGATCAGCCCCAGCATTTT. Its protein is CASSGNLGDQPQHF. The chain joins TRBV28 to TRBJ1-5; D remains ambiguous. Germline CDR1 and CDR2: MDHEN and SYDVKM. The CDR3 is 14 residues long. Trimming shortened V by 5 bases and J by 5 bases, and 13 bases separated the two germline ends.

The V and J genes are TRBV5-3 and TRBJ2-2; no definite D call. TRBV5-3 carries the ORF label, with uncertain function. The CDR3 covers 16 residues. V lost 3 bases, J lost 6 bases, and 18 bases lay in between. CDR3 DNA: TGTGCCAGAAGCTCAAGTCCGGGCCCCCGATCCGGGGAGCTGTTTTTT. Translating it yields CARSSSPGPRSGELFF.

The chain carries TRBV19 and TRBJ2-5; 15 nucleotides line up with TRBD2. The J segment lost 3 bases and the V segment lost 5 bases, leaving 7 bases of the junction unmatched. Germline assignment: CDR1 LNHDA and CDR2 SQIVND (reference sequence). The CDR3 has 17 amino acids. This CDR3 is CASSPRTSGRVKETQYF. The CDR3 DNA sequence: TGTGCCAGTAGTCCACGGACTAGCGGGAGGGTCAAAGAGACCCAGTACTTC.

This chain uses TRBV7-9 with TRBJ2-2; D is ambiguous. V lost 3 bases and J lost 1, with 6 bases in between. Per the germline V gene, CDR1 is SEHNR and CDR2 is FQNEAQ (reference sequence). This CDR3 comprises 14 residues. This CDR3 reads CASSLVGNTGELFF. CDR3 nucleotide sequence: TGTGCCAGCAGCTTGGTTGGGAACACCGGGGAGCTGTTTTTT.

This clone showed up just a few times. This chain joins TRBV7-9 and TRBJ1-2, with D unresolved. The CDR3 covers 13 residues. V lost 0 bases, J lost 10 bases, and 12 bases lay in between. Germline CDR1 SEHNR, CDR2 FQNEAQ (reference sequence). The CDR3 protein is CASSLALFGDYTF. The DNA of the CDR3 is TGTGCCAGCAGCTTAGCGCTGTTTGGGGACTACACCTTC. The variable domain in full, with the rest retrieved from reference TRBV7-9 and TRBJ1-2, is DTGVSQNPRHKITKRGQNVTFRCDPISEHNRLYWYRQTLGQGPEFLTYFQNEAQLEKSRLLSDRFSAERPKGSFSTLEIQRTEQGDSAMYLCASSLALFGDYTFGSGTRLTVV.

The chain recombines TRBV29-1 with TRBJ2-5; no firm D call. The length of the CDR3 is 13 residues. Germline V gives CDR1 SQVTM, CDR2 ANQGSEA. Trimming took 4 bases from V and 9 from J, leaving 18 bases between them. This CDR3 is CSVGSPSNIAQYF. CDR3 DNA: TGCAGCGTTGGCAGCCCCAGCAACATAGCCCAGTACTTC.

CDR3 coding DNA: TGTGCCAGTAGTATTGGAGGGATGAACACTGAAGCTTTCTTT. Residues: CASSIGGMNTEAFF. This chain uses TRBV19 with TRBJ1-1; D is ambiguous. CDR1 is LNHDA, CDR2 SQIVND, per germline (reference sequence). The CDR3 sequence is 14 residues long. V was shortened by 3 bases and J by 0 bases, with 8 bases between the two germline ends.

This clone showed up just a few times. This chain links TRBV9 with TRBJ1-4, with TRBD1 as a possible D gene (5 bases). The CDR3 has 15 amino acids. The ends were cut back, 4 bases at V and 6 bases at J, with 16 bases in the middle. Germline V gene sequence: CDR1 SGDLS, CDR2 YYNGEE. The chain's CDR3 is CASSPGQPTDEKLFF. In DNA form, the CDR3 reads TGTGCCAGCAGCCCTGGACAACCTACGGATGAAAAACTGTTTTTT.

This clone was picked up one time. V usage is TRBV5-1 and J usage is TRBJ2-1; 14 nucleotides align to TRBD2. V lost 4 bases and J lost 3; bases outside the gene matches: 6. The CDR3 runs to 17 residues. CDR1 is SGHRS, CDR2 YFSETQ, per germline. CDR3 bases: TGCGCCAGCAGCCCCGCCGGACTAGCGGGAGGCTACAATGAGCAGTTCTTC. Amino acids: CASSPAGLAGGYNEQFF. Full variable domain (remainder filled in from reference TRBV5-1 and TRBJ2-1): KAGVTQTPRYLIKTRGQQVTLSCSPISGHRSVSWYQQTPGQGLQFLFEYFSETQRNKGNFPGRFSGRQFSNSRSEMNVSTLELGDSALYLCASSPAGLAGGYNEQFFGPGTRLTVL.

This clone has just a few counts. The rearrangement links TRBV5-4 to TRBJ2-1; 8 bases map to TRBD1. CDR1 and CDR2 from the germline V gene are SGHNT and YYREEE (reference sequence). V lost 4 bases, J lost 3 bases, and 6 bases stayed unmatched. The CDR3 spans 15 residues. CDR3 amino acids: CASSPGQANYNEQFF. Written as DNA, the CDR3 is TGTGCCAGCAGCCCGGGACAGGCAAACTACAATGAGCAGTTCTTC.

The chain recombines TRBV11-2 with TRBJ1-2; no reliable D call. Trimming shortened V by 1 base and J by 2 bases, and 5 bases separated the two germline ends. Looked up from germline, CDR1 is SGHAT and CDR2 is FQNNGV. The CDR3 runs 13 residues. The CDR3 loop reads CASSLGSNYGYTF. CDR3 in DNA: TGTGCCAGCAGCTTAGGATCAAACTATGGCTACACCTTC. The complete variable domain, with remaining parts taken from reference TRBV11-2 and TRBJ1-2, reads EAGVAQSPRYKIIEKRQSVAFWCNPISGHATLYWYQQILGQGPKLLIQFQNNGVVDDSQLPKDRFSAERLKGVDSTLKIQPAKLEDSAVYLCASSLGSNYGYTFGSGTRLTVV.

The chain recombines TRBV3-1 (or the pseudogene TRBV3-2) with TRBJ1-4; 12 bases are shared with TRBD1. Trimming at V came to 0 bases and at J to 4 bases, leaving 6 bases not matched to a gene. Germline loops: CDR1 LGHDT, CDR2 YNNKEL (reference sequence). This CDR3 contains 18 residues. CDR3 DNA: TGTGCCAGCAGCCAAGACGGGGACAGGGGGCTAGGTAATGAAAAACTGTTTTTT. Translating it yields CASSQDGDRGLGNEKLFF.

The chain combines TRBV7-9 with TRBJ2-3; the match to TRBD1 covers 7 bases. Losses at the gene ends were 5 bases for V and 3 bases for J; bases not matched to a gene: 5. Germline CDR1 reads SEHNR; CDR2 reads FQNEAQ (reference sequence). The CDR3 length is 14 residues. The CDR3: CASSPGTDTDTQYF. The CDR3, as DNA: TGTGCCAGCAGCCCGGGGACAGATACAGATACGCAGTATTTT.

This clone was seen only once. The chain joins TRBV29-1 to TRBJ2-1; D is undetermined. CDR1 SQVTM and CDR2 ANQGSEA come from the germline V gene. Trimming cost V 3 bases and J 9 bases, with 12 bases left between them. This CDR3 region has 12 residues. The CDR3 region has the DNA TGCAGCGTTGAGACCCTTCTTCGTGAGCAGTTCTTC. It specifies CSVETLLREQFF.

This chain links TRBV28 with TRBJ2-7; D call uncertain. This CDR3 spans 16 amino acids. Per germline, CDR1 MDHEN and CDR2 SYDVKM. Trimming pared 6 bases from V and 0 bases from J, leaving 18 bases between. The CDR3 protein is CASSPTLFRSSYEQYF. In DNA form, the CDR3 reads TGTGCCAGCAGCCCGACCCTTTTCAGGAGCTCCTACGAGCAGTACTTC.

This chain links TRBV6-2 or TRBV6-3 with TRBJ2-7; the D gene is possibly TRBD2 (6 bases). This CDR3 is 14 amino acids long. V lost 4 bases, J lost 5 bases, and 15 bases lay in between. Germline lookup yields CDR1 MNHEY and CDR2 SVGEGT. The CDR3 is CASSSRLGGDEQYF. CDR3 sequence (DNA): TGTGCCAGCAGTTCCCGACTAGGTGGGGACGAGCAGTACTTC.

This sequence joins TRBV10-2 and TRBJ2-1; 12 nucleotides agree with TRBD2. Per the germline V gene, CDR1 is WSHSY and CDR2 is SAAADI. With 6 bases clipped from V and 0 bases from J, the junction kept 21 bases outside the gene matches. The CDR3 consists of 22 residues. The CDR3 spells CASSRPTRTSGDLMSSYNEQFF. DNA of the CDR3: TGCGCCAGCAGCCGACCAACGAGGACTAGCGGGGATTTAATGAGCTCCTACAATGAGCAGTTCTTC.

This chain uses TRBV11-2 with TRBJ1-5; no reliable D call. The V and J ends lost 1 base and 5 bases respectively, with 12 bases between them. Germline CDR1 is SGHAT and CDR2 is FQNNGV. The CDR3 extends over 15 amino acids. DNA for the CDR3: TGTGCCAGCAGCTTAGCTGGAGGAAGTGATCAGCCCCAGCATTTT. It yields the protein CASSLAGGSDQPQHF. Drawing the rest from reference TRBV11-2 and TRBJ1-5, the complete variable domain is EAGVAQSPRYKIIEKRQSVAFWCNPISGHATLYWYQQILGQGPKLLIQFQNNGVVDDSQLPKDRFSAERLKGVDSTLKIQPAKLEDSAVYLCASSLAGGSDQPQHFGDGTRLSIL.

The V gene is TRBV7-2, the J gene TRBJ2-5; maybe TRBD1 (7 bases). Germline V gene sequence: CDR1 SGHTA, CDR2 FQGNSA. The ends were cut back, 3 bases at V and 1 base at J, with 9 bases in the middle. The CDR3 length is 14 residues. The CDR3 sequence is CASSFQGGQETQYF. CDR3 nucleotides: TGTGCCAGCAGCTTCCAGGGGGGCCAAGAGACCCAGTACTTC.

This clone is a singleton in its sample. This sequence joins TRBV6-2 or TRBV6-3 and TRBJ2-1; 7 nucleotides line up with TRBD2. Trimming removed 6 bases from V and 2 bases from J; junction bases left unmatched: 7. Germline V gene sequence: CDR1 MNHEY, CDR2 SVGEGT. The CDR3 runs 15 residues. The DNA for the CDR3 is TGTGCCAGCAGCGACCCAGGGAGGGCCTACAATGAGCAGTTCTTC. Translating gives CASSDPGRAYNEQFF.

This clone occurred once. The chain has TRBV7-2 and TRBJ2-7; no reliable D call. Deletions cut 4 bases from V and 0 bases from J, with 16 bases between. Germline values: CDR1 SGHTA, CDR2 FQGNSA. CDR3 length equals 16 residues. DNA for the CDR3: TGTGCCAGCAGCTCTCTCGGGTCCAGAAGCTCCTACGAGCAGTACTTC. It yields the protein CASSSLGSRSSYEQYF.

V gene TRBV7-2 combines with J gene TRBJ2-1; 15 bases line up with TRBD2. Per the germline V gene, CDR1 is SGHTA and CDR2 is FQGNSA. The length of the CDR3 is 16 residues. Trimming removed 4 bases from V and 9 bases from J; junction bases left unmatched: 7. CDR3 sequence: CASSSGLAGGAAEQFF. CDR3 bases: TGTGCCAGCAGCTCGGGACTAGCGGGAGGAGCGGCTGAGCAGTTCTTC.

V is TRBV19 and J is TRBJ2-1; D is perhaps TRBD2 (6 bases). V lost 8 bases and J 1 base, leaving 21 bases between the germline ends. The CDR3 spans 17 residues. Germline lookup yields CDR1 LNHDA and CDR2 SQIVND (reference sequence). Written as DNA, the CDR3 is TGTGCCAGTGGGGGACGTCGGGGGTTATCTTCCTACAATGAGCAGTTCTTC. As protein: CASGGRRGLSSYNEQFF.

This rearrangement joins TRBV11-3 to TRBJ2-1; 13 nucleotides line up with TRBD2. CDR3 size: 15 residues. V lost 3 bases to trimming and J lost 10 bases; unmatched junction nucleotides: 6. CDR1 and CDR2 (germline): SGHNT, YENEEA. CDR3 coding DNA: TGTGCCAGCAGCTTCACTAGCGGGGGGGCGGAAGAGCAGTTCTTC. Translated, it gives CASSFTSGGAEEQFF.